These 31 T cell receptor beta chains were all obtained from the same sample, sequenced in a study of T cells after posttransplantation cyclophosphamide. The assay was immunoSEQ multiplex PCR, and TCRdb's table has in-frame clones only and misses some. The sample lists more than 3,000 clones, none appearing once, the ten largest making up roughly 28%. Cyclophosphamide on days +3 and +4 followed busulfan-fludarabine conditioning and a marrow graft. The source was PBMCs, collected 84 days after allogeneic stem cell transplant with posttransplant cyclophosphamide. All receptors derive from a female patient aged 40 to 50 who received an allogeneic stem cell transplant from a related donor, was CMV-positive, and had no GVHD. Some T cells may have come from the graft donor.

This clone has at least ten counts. The CDR3 DNA sequence: TGTGCCAGCAGCTTGGAAGGGTTGAACTATGGCTACACCTTC. Its protein product is CASSLEGLNYGYTF. The chain combines TRBV5-5 with TRBJ1-2; no clear D. Trimming cost V 0 bases and J 2 bases, with 8 bases left between them. The length of the CDR3 is 14 residues. Germline-derived CDR1 and CDR2 are SGHKS and YYEKEE (reference sequence).

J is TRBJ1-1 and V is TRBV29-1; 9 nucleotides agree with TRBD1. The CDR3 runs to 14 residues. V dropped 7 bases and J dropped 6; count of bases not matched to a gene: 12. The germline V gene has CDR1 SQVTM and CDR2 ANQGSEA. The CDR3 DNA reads TGCAGCGGACAAAACAGGGGGCTGTTGGCTGAAGCTTTCTTT. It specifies CSGQNRGLLAEAFF.

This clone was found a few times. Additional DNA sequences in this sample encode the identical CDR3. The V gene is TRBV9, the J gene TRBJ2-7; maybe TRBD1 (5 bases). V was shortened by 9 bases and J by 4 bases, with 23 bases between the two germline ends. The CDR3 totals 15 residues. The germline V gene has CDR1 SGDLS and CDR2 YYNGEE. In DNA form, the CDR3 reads TGTGCCATTTTTTTCAAACAGGAGACGGCATACGAGCAGTACTTC. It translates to CAIFFKQETAYEQYF. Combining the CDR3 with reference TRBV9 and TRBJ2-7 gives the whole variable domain DSGVTQTPKHLITATGQRVTLRCSPRSGDLSVYWYQQSLDQGLQFLIQYYNGEERAKGNILERFSAQQFPDLHSELNLSSLELGDSALYFCAIFFKQETAYEQYFGPGTRLTVT.

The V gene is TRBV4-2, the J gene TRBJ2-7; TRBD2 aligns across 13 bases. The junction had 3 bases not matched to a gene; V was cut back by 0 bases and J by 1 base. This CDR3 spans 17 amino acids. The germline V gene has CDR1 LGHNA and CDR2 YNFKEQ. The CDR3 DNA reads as TGTGCCAGCAGCCAAGAACTAGCGGGGGGGGGTTCCTACGAGCAGTACTTC. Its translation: CASSQELAGGGSYEQYF.

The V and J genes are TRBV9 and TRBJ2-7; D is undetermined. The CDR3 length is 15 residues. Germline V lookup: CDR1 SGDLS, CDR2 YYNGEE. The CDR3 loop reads CVFCFKQETAYEQYF. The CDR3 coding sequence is TGTGTTTTTTGTTTCAAGCAGGAGACGGCATACGAGCAGTACTTC.

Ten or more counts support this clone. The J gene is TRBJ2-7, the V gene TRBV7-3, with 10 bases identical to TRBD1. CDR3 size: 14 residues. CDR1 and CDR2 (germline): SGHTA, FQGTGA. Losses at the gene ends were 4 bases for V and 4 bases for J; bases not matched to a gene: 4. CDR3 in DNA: TGTGCCAGCAGCTCCGGGACAGGGGCTTACGAGCAGTACTTC. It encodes CASSSGTGAYEQYF. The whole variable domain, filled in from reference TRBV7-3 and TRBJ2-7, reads GAGVSQTPSNKVTEKGKYVELRCDPISGHTALYWYRQSLGQGPEFLIYFQGTGAADDSGLPNDRFFAVRPEGSVSTLKIQRTERGDSAVYLCASSSGTGAYEQYFGPGTRLTVT.

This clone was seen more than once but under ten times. The CDR3 DNA reads TGTGCCACCAGTGATTTGTGGACTAGCGGCACAGATACGCAGTATTTT. Translation gives CATSDLWTSGTDTQYF. The chain couples TRBV24-1 to TRBJ2-3, with TRBD2 matching over 9 bases. CDR1 is KGHDR, CDR2 SFDVKD, per germline. The CDR3 loop spans 16 amino acids. V was pared by 0 bases and J by 1 base, with 1 base of the junction left unmatched.

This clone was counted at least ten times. The CDR3 DNA is TGCGCCAGCAGGGGAGCGAGCGGGGGTCCCTACAATGAGCAGTTCTTC. It is translated as CASRGASGGPYNEQFF. V is TRBV5-1 and J is TRBJ2-1, with 8 positions matching TRBD2. This CDR3 region has 16 residues. V lost 5 bases to trimming and J lost 2 bases; unmatched junction nucleotides: 9. Germline CDR1 reads SGHRS; CDR2 reads YFSETQ.

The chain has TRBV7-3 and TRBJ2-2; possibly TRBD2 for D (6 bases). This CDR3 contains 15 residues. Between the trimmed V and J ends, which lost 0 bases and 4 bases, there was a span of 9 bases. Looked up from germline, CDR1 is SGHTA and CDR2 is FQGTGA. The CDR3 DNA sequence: TGTGCCAGCAGCTTAACGAGGGACTTCACCGGGGAGCTGTTTTTT. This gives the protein CASSLTRDFTGELFF.

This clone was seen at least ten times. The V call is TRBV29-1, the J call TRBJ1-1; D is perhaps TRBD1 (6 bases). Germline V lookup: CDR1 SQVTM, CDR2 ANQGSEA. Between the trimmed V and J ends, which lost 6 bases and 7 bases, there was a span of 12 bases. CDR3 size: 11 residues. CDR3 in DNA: TGCAGCGTGTCGGGGGGCGGTGAAGCTTTCTTT. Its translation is CSVSGGGEAFF.

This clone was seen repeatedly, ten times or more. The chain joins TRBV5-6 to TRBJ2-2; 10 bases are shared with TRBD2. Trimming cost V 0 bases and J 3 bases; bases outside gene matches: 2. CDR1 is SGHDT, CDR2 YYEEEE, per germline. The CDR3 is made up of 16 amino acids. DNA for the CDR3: TGTGCCAGCAGCTTGGGAGCGGGGGGGCACACCGGGGAGCTGTTTTTT. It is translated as CASSLGAGGHTGELFF.

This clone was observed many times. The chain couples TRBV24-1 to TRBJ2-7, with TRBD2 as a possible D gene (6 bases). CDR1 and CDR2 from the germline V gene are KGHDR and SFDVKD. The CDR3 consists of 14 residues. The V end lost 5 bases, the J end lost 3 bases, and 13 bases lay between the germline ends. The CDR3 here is CATSGGDSGYEQYF. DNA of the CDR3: TGTGCCACCAGTGGGGGCGATAGCGGCTACGAGCAGTACTTC.

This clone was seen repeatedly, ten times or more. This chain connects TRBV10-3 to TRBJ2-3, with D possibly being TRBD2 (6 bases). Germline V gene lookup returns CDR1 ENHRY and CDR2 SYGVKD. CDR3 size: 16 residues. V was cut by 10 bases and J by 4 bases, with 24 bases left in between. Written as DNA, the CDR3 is TGTGCCACCGAAGAAGGGCGGGGCCGTCTGGCAGATACGCAGTATTTT. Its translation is CATEEGRGRLADTQYF.

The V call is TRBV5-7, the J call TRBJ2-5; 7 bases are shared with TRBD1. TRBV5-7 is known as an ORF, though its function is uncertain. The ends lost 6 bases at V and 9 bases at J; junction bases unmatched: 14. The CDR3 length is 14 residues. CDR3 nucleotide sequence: TGTGCCAGCATTACGGGACAGACCACGCGGGCCCAGTACTTC. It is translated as CASITGQTTRAQYF.

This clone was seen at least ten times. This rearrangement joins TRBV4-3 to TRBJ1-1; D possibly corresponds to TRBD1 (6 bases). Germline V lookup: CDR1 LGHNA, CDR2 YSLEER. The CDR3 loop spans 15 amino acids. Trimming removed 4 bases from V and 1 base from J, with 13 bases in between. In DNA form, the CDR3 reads TGCGCCAGCAGCCGCGGAGGGGGTCAGAACACTGAAGCTTTCTTT. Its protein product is CASSRGGGQNTEAFF.

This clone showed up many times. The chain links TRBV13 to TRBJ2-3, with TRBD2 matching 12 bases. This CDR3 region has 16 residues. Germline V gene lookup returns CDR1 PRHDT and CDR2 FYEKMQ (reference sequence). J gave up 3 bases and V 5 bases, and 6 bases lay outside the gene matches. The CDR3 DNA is TGTGCCAGCAGCCCCCGGCTAGCGGGGGGGACAGATACGCAGTATTTT. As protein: CASSPRLAGGTDTQYF.

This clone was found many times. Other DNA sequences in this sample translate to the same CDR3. The CDR3 DNA reads as TGTGCCAGTAGCTTCAGACAGGGGACGGCCTACGAGCAGTACTTC. As protein: CASSFRQGTAYEQYF. The rearrangement links TRBV9 to TRBJ2-7, with TRBD1 matching over 8 bases. Per germline, CDR1 SGDLS and CDR2 YYNGEE. Trimming cost V 8 bases and J 2 bases; bases outside gene matches: 12. The CDR3 length is 15 residues. The full variable domain, in which reference TRBV9 and TRBJ2-7 provide the parts outside the CDR3, is DSGVTQTPKHLITATGQRVTLRCSPRSGDLSVYWYQQSLDQGLQFLIQYYNGEERAKGNILERFSAQQFPDLHSELNLSSLELGDSALYFCASSFRQGTAYEQYFGPGTRLTVT.

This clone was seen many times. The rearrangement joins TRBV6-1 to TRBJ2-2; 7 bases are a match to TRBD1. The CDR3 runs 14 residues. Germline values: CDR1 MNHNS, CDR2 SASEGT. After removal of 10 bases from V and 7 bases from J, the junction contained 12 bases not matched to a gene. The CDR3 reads CATPGRGWDGELFF. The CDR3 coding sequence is TGTGCCACCCCCGGCAGGGGGTGGGACGGGGAGCTGTTTTTT.

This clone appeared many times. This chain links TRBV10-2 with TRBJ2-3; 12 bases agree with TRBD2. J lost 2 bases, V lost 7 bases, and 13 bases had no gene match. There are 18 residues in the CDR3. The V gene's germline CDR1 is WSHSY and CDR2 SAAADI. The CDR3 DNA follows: TGCGCCAGCATTTCGACTAGCGGGGGAGTAAAGAACACAGATACGCAGTATTTT. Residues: CASISTSGGVKNTDTQYF.

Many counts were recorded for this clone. DNA for the CDR3: TGTGCCAGTAGTGTGAGGGGACAATCGGATCGTGAGCAGTTCTTC. Residues: CASSVRGQSDREQFF. This chain connects TRBV19 to TRBJ2-1, with D possibly matching TRBD1 (6 bases). Per the germline V gene, CDR1 is LNHDA and CDR2 is SQIVND (reference sequence). The V gene lost 5 bases and the J gene lost 9 bases, with 20 bases spanning the gap. This CDR3 is built from 15 residues.

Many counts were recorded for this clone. DNA of the CDR3: TGTGCCAGCAGCATACAGGGCTCTGGGGCCAACGTCCTGACTTTC. Amino acid sequence: CASSIQGSGANVLTF. The gene calls are TRBV7-9 and TRBJ2-6; D is possibly TRBD1 (6 bases). This CDR3 is built from 15 residues. The V end lost 5 bases, the J end lost 0 bases, and 8 bases lay between the germline ends. Germline loops: CDR1 SEHNR, CDR2 FQNEAQ (reference sequence).

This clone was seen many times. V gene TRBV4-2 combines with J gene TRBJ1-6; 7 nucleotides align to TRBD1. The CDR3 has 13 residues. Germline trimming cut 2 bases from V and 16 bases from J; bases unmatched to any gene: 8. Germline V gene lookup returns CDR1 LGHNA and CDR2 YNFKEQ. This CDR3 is CASSQLEGDRLHF. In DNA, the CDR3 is TGTGCCAGCAGCCAACTGGAAGGGGACAGACTCCACTTT.

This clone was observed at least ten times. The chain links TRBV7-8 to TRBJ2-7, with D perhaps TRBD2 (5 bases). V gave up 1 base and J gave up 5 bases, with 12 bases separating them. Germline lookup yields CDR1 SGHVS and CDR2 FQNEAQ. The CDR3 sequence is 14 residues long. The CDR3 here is CASSLGGPRDEQYF. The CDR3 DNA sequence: TGTGCCAGCAGCTTAGGTGGGCCGAGGGACGAGCAGTACTTC.

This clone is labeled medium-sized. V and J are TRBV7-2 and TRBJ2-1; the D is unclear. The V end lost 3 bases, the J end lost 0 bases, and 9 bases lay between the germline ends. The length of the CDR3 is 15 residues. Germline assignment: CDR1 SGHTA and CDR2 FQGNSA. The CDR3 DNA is TGTGCCAGCAGCTTTTACTCGAGCTCCTACAATGAGCAGTTCTTC. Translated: CASSFYSSSYNEQFF.

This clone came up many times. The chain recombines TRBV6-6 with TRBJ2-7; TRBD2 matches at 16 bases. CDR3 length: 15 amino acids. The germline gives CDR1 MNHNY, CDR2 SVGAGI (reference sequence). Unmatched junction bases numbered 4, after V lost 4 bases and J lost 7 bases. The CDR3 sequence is CASSSPGLAGGEQYF. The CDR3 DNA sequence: TGTGCCAGCAGTTCCCCGGGACTAGCGGGGGGGGAGCAGTACTTC.

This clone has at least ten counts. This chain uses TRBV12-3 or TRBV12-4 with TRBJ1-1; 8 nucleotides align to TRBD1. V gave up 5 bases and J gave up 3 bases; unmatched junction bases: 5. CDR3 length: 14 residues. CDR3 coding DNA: TGTGCCAGCAGTGCAGGGGGCAGGGACACTGAAGCTTTCTTT. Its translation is CASSAGGRDTEAFF.

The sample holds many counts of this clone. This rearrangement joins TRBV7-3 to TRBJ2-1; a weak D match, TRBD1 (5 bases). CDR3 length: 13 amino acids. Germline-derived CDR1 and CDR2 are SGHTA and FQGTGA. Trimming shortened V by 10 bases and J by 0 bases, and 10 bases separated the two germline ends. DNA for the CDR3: TGTGCCACCTCGGACAACTCCTACAATGAGCAGTTCTTC. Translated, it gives CATSDNSYNEQFF.

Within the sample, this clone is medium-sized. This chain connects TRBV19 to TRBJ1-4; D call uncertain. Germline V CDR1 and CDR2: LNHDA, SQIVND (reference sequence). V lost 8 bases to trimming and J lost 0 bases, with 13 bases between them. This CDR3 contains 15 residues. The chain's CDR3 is CASRGTAATNEKLFF. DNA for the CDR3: TGTGCCAGTCGGGGAACAGCTGCAACTAATGAAAAACTGTTTTTT.

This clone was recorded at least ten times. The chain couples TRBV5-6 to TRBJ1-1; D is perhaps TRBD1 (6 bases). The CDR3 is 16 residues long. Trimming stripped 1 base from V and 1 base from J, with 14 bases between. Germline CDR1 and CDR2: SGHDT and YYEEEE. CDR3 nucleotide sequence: TGTGCCAGCAGCTTGAATTTTGGCAGGGGGAACACTGAAGCTTTCTTT. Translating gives CASSLNFGRGNTEAFF.

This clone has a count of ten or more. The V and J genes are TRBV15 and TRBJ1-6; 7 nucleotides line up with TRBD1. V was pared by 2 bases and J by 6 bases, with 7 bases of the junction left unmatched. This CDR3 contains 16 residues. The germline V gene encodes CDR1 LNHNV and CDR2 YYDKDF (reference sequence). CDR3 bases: TGTGCCACCAGCAGATTACCGGGACAGATTAATTCACCCCTCCACTTT. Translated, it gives CATSRLPGQINSPLHF. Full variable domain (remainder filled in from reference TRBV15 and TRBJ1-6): DAMVIQNPRYQVTQFGKPVTLSCSQTLNHNVMYWYQQKSSQAPKLLFHYYDKDFNNEADTPDNFQSRRPNTSFCFLDIRSPGLGDTAMYLCATSRLPGQINSPLHFGNGTRLTVT.

CDR3 amino acids: CASQIDRGGGYEQYF. The CDR3 bases are TGTGCCAGCCAAATTGACAGGGGAGGTGGTTACGAGCAGTACTTC. The chain joins TRBV2 to TRBJ2-7; 8 nucleotides align to TRBD1. This CDR3 is built from 15 residues. The V gene's germline CDR1 is SNHLY and CDR2 FYNNEI. V shed 8 bases, J shed 4 bases, and the junction held 13 bases outside the gene matches.